This T cell receptor (beta chain) was profiled in a study of tumour-infiltrating T cells in Burkitt lymphoma. Germline lookup yields CDR1 MGHRA and CDR2 YSYEKL. With 3 bases clipped from V and 0 bases from J, the junction kept 8 bases outside the gene matches. This CDR3 has 18 residues. Study-wide results and caveats: Several public clonotypes recurred in numerous Burkitt lymphoma patients.

This clone was detected a few times. No antigen is known for it. Data came from immunoSEQ multiplex PCR; TCRdb stores just in-frame clones and leaves some out. In total, the table holds about 48 clones. The specimen sequenced was tumor tissue. The chain joins TRBV4-1 to TRBJ2-1, with 10 nucleotides matching TRBD2. The clonotype originates from a human donor with Burkitt lymphoma. The CDR3 sequence: CASSHVAGGLNSYNEQFF. In DNA form, the CDR3 reads TGCGCCAGCAGCCATGTAGCGGGAGGACTTAACTCCTACAATGAGCAGTTCTTC.